The sequence of this T cell receptor (beta chain) was determined in a study of blood T cell repertoires in COVID-19. Study background: The origin of the acute and convalescent COVID-19 samples was the United States, Italy and Spain. T cells, B-cell-depleted T cells, or PBMCs supplied cDNA or gDNA.

In the source study's methods: Scientists estimated how many nucleated cells there were by amplifying reference gene primers. Data came from immunoSEQ multiplex PCR; TCRdb stores just in-frame clones and leaves some out. V, J and clone size are those of that table, while D and trimming were read from the DNA. The sample includes 150,000 or so clones, more than 75% of them seen just once. Germline CDR1 is SEHNR and CDR2 is FQNEAQ (reference sequence). V was pared by 4 bases and J by 10 bases, with 12 bases of the junction left unmatched. The CDR3 is 15 amino acids. This receptor was identified in a man older than 75 with acute or convalescent COVID-19. The chain has TRBV7-9 and TRBJ2-1; 8 bases line up with TRBD2. Sequenced input: peripheral blood. This chain's CDR3 is CASSYRTIAGWEQFF. The CDR3 DNA reads as TGTGCCAGCAGCTACAGAACGATAGCGGGATGGGAGCAGTTCTTC.